The next 12 T cell receptor beta chains were all read from a single sample in a study of T cell changes during pregnancy in multiple sclerosis. Some clones are missing from TCRdb's copy, which holds only in-frame ones; the method was immunoSEQ multiplex PCR. The sample carries roughly 110,000 clones, about 90% recorded once. The sample was peripheral blood, taken in the third trimester of pregnancy. The receptors shown here come from a female donor in good health, enrolled as a control in a pregnancy study.

In nucleotides, the CDR3 is TGTGCCAGTAGCACGGACGTTGGGTCGGCGGGCCAGTACTTC. Its translation is CASSTDVGSAGQYF. This chain links TRBV19 with TRBJ2-5; tentative D call: TRBD2 (5 bases). V was shortened by 6 bases and J by 10 bases, with 21 bases between the two germline ends. Germline-derived CDR1 and CDR2 are LNHDA and SQIVND (reference sequence). CDR3 length equals 14 residues. Based on the CDR3 plus reference TRBV19 and TRBJ2-5, the full variable domain is DGGITQSPKYLFRKEGQNVTLSCEQNLNHDAMYWYRQDPGQGLRLIYYSQIVNDFQKGDIAEGYSVSREKKESFPLTVTSAQKNPTAFYLCASSTDVGSAGQYFGPGTRLLVL.

The genes are TRBV7-3 and TRBJ2-5; 11 bases match TRBD2. CDR1 SGHTA and CDR2 FQGTGA come from the germline V gene. This CDR3 has 15 residues. Germline trimming cut 5 bases from V and 5 bases from J; bases unmatched to any gene: 7. For the CDR3, the DNA is TGTGCCAGCAGCCGGGTAGCGGGGGGGGCGGAGACCCAGTACTTC. Amino acid sequence: CASSRVAGGAETQYF.

The chain employs TRBV4-1 and TRBJ2-1, with 8 bases that match TRBD2. V lost 4 bases, J lost 9 bases, and 14 bases stayed unmatched. The germline V gene encodes CDR1 MGHRA and CDR2 YSYEKL. CDR3 length equals 16 residues. In DNA, the CDR3 is TGCGCCAGCAGCCCGATAGACGACGGGGGGGCAGGTGAGCAGTTCTTC. Translating gives CASSPIDDGGAGEQFF.

V usage is TRBV5-1 and J usage is TRBJ2-2, with D perhaps matching TRBD1 (6 bases). This CDR3 comprises 14 residues. Looked up from germline, CDR1 is SGHRS and CDR2 is YFSETQ. V dropped 2 bases and J dropped 4 bases, with 9 bases sitting between them. CDR3 nucleotides: TGCGCCAGCAGCTTCGAAGGGGGCACCGGGGAGCTGTTTTTT. The encoded protein is CASSFEGGTGELFF.

The chain employs TRBV27 and TRBJ1-2; possible D gene TRBD1, 5 bases. V lost 6 bases to trimming and J lost 3 bases, with 11 bases between them. The CDR3 loop spans 13 amino acids. Germline CDR1 reads MNHEY; CDR2 reads SMNVEV (reference sequence). The CDR3 loop is CASRPGGDYGYTF. DNA of the CDR3: TGTGCCAGCAGGCCCGGAGGGGACTATGGCTACACCTTC.

This rearrangement joins TRBV14 to TRBJ1-1; 9 bases fit TRBD1. V shed 3 bases and J 2 bases; nucleotides not matched to a gene: 4. This CDR3 contains 15 residues. Germline V gene data show CDR1 as SGHDN and CDR2 as FVKESK. CDR3 in amino acids: CASSQWTGVNTEAFF. CDR3 DNA sequence: TGTGCCAGCAGCCAGTGGACAGGGGTAAACACTGAAGCTTTCTTT. Looking up the rest from reference TRBV14 and TRBJ1-1 gives the full variable domain: EAGVTQFPSHSVIEKGQTVTLRCDPISGHDNLYWYRRVMGKEIKFLLHFVKESKQDESGMPNNRFLAERTGGTYSTLKVQPAELEDSGVYFCASSQWTGVNTEAFFGQGTRLTVV.

CDR3 in amino acids: CASGSEGSSGNTIYF. The CDR3 region has the DNA TGTGCTAGTGGTTCCGAGGGTTCCTCTGGAAACACCATATATTTT. V is TRBV12-5 and J is TRBJ1-3; D ambiguous. The V and J ends lost 4 bases and 0 bases respectively, with 10 bases between them. This CDR3 region has 15 residues. From germline, CDR1 is LGHNT and CDR2 FRNRAP.

The chain couples TRBV11-2 to TRBJ1-3; unclear D gene. The CDR3 extends over 15 amino acids. Germline V lookup: CDR1 SGHAT, CDR2 FQNNGV. The V gene lost 2 bases and the J gene lost 0 bases, with 8 bases spanning the gap. CDR3 region: CASSLTGSSGNTIYF. In DNA form, the CDR3 reads TGTGCCAGCAGCTTAACTGGGAGCTCTGGAAACACCATATATTTT.

In its sample, this clone was seen a few times. The J gene is TRBJ2-7, the V gene TRBV7-9, with a tentative D call TRBD1 (6 bases). This CDR3 contains 16 residues. Germline lookup yields CDR1 SEHNR and CDR2 FQNEAQ (reference sequence). The germline V and J ends were trimmed by 3 bases and 0 bases, with 15 bases remaining between them. CDR3 DNA sequence: TGTGCCAGCAGCTTCGGGACACCTCAACCCTCCTACGAGCAGTACTTC. Translated: CASSFGTPQPSYEQYF.

The chain couples TRBV5-8 to TRBJ2-3; TRBD2 is a possible D gene (6 bases). The CDR3 is 14 amino acids. Germline CDR1 SGHTS, CDR2 YDEGEE. V was clipped by 2 bases and J by 3 bases, with 10 bases between them. As DNA, the CDR3 is TGTGCCAGCAGCTTCGTACTAGCAACAGATACGCAGTATTTT. Residues: CASSFVLATDTQYF.

The rearrangement uses TRBV27 and TRBJ2-7, with 9 nucleotides matching TRBD1. This CDR3 has 14 amino acids. CDR1 and CDR2 (germline): MNHEY, SMNVEV (reference sequence). The junction had 9 bases not matched to a gene; V was cut back by 6 bases and J by 6 bases. The CDR3 DNA reads as TGTGCCAGCAGGCCGGGACAGGGAGTCGGCGAGCAGTACTTC. Translating it yields CASRPGQGVGEQYF.

V is TRBV5-1 and J is TRBJ2-1, with 7 positions matching TRBD1. V shed 3 bases and J 5 bases; nucleotides not matched to a gene: 5. The CDR3 loop spans 14 amino acids. Looked up from germline, CDR1 is SGHRS and CDR2 is YFSETQ. The CDR3 DNA sequence: TGCGCCAGCAGCTCGGACAGGCACCACAATGAGCAGTTCTTC. Encoded protein: CASSSDRHHNEQFF.